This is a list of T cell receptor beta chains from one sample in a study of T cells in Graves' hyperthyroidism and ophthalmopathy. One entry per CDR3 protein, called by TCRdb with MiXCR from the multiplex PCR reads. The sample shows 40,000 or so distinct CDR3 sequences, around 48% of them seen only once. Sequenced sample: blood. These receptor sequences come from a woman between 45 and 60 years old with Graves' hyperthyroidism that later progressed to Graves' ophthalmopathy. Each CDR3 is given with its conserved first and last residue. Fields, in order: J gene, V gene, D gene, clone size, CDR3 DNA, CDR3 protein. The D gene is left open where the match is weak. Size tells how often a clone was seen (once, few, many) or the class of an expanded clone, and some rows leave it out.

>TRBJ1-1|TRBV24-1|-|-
TGTGCCACCAGTGATCCTAGCGGGACTGAAGCTTTCTTT
CATSDPSGTEAFF
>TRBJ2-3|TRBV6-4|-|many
TGTGCCAGCAGTGACTCCTACACAGATACGCAGTATTTT
CASSDSYTDTQYF
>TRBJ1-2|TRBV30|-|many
TGTGCCTGGAGTAACGCGTACTATGGCTACACCTTC
CAWSNAYYGYTF
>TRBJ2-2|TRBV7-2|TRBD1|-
TGTGCCAGCAGCGGGACCTGGGACAGGGGGGTTACCGGGGAGCTGTTTTTT
CASSGTWDRGVTGELFF
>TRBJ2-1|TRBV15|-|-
TGTGCCACCAGCATAAACAGCTTAAGTTTTCCTAACAATGAGCAGTTCTTC
CATSINSLSFPNNEQFF
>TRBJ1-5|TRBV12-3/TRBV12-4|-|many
TGTGCCAGCAGTTTAAATGGGGTGGGGGCTAATCAGCCCCAGCATTTT
CASSLNGVGANQPQHF
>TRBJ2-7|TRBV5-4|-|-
TGCGCCAGCAGCTTGCGTACATGGAAACACACCTACGAGCAGTACTTC
CASSLRTWKHTYEQYF
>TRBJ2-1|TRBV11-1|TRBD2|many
TGTGCCAGCAGGAAGCGAGCGGGATCGATCCGGGAGCAGTTCTTC
CASRKRAGSIREQFF
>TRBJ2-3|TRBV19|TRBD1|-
TGTGCCAGCAGTCCGCAGGGGACAGATACGCAGTGTTTT
CASSPQGTDTQCF
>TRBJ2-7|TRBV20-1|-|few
TGCAGTGCTAAGAGGCAGATCCCCTACGAGCAGTACTTC
CSAKRQIPYEQYF
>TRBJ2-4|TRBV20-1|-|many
TGCAGTGCCCCGGGCCTTGGAAACATTCAGTACTTC
CSAPGLGNIQYF
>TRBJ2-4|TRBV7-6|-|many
TGTGCCAGCAGCTTAGATCCTTCCCCAGGGACCATTCAGTACTTC
CASSLDPSPGTIQYF
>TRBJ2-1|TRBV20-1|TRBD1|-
TGCAGTGCCGGGGGACAGGGGGAGCAGTTCTTC
CSAGGQGEQFF
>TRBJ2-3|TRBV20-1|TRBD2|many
TGCAGTGCTAGAGACGCTGAGGACTGGGGGGGTTCGTATTTT
CSARDAEDWGGSYF
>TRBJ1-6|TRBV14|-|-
TGTGCCAGCAGCCCACCGGGACGGGGGGCACCCTTCCACTTT
CASSPPGRGAPFHF
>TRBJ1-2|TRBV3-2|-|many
TGTGCCAGCAGCCAGCCCAGCTATGGCTACACCTTC
CASSQPSYGYTF
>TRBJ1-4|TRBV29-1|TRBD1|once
TGCAGCGTTGGGACAGGGGTAAGCGAAAAACTGTTTTTT
CSVGTGVSEKLFF
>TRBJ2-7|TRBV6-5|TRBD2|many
TGTGCCAGCAGTTACGGACTAGCGGGGGGCTACGAGCAGTACTTC
CASSYGLAGGYEQYF
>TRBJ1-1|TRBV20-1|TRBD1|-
TGCAGCTTGGCAGGGGGCGGGATGAACCCTGAAGCTTTCTTT
CSLAGGGMNPEAFF
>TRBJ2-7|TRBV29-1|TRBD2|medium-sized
TGCAGCGTCACGGGGACTAGCGGGGGAAAGTACTACGAGCAGTACTTC
CSVTGTSGGKYYEQYF
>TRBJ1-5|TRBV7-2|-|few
TGTGCCAGCAGCCAACGACAGACCCAGCATTTT
CASSQRQTQHF
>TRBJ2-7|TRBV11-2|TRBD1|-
TGTGCCAGCAGCTTAGACGGGGACAGATTCTACGAGCAGTACTTC
CASSLDGDRFYEQYF
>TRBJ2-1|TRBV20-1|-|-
TGCGGTGCTAGAGATGTGTATTTGGAAGACAGCTCCTACAATGAGCAGTTCTTC
CGARDVYLEDSSYNEQFF
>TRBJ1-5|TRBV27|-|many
TGTGCCAGCAAATTAGGGGGTTACAATCAGCCCCAGCATTTT
CASKLGGYNQPQHF
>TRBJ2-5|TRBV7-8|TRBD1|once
TGTGCCAGCAGCTTAGGACAGGGGGCGGGCGAGACCCAGTACTTC
CASSLGQGAGETQYF
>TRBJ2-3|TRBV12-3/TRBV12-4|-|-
TGTGCCAGCAGTTTCGATCAGGGCGCGAACACAGATACGCAGTATTTT
CASSFDQGANTDTQYF
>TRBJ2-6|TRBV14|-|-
TGTGCCAGCGAAGCCGGGCAGGTCGCCCTCCTGACTTTC
CASEAGQVALLTF
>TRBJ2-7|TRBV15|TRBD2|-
TGTGCCACCAGCAAACCGGGACTAGCGGGCTACGAGCAGTACTTC
CATSKPGLAGYEQYF
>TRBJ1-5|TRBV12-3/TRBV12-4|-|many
TGTGCCAGCAGTGCAACCCAGGGTAATCAGCCCCAGCATTTT
CASSATQGNQPQHF
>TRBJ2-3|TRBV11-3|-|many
TGTGCCCAAAATTGGAGGGGTATGACAGATACGCAGTATTTT
CAQNWRGMTDTQYF
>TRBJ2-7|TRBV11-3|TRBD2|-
TGTGCCTGCAGCCGCGGGGGGGCCTACGAGCAGTACTTC
CACSRGGAYEQYF
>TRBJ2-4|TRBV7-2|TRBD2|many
TGTGCCAGCAGTTCCGAGGCGAGCGGGATAGCCAAAAACATTCAGTACTTC
CASSSEASGIAKNIQYF
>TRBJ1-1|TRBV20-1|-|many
TGCAGTGCTAGCTTGGACACTGAAGCTTTCTTT
CSASLDTEAFF
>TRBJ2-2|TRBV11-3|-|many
TGTGCCAGCAGACCCCTGGGGCCGAACACCGGGGAGCTGTTTTTT
CASRPLGPNTGELFF
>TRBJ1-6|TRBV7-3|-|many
TGTGCCAGCAGCAGAGGGGCCGGACGGGGGTATAATTCACCCCTCCACTTT
CASSRGAGRGYNSPLHF
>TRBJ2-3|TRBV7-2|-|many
TGTGCCAGCAGCATACAATCTATCACAGATACGCAGTATTTT
CASSIQSITDTQYF
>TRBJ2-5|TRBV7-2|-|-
TGTGCCAGCAGCCAGTTCTTGGGGGGCGGGGGTCAGCCCCAGTACTTC
CASSQFLGGGGQPQYF
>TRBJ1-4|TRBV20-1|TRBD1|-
TGCAGTGCCCGCTGGGACAGGGGTGGGGAAAAACTGTTTTTT
CSARWDRGGEKLFF
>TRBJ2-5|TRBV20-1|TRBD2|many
TGCAGTGCTAGAGATGGGGTCTGGCGGGAGGAAGGAGAGACCCAGTACTTC
CSARDGVWREEGETQYF
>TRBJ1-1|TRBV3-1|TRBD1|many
TGTGCCAGCAGCCAAGGGACAGGGATCGCTGAAGCTTTCTTT
CASSQGTGIAEAFF
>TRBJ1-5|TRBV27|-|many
TGTGCCAGCAGTTACTCCTCGGGGCCCCAGCATTTT
CASSYSSGPQHF
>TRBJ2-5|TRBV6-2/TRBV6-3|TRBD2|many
TGTGCCAGCAGTTATCCGAGCGGGGGTCAAGAGACCCAGTACTTC
CASSYPSGGQETQYF
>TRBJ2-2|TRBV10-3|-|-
TGTGCCATCAGCGTGGGGGCCCGGGCCCTCGGTCACGGGGAGCTGTTTTTT
CAISVGARALGHGELFF
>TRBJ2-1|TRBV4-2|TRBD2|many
TGTGCCAGCAGCCAAAAAACACTAGCGGAGCCCTACAATGAGCAGTTCTTC
CASSQKTLAEPYNEQFF
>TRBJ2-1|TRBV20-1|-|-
TGCAGTGCTAGAGGTAGTCAGCGGACAAAACGCACAGATACGCAGTTCTTC
CSARGSQRTKRTDTQFF
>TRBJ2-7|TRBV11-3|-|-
TGTACCAGCAGCCTTGAAGACGAGCAGTACTTC
CTSSLEDEQYF
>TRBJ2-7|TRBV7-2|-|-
TGTGGCAGCAGCTTAGGGTCCCCAGCCGAGCAGTACTTC
CGSSLGSPAEQYF
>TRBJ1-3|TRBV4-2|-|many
TGTGCCAGCAGCCAAGAGGGCAGCCCCTCTGGAAACACCATATATTTT
CASSQEGSPSGNTIYF
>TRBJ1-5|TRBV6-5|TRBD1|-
TGTGCCAGCAGTTCGTTGGGACAGAGATATCAGCCCCAGCATTTT
CASSSLGQRYQPQHF
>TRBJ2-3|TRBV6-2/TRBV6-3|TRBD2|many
TGTGCCAGCAGTTACGTCCGACTAGCTGCAGATACGCAGTATTTT
CASSYVRLAADTQYF
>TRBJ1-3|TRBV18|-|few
TGTGCCAGCTCACCTGCCAGGGGAAACACCATATATTTT
CASSPARGNTIYF
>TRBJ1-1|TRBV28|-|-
TGTGCCAGCAGTTTGGCGGCGACTGAAGCTTTCTTT
CASSLAATEAFF